The entry below gives a single TCR beta chain sequence along with its context. The antigen is undetermined. This sample is part of a study of cytomegalovirus exposure and HLA in healthy donors. Regarding the study as a whole: The investigators catalogued 150 to 200 TCR beta chains as cytomegalovirus-associated. No immune exposure information besides CMV serostatus was available.

The PCR contained 60 Vbeta and 13 Jbeta primers. Produced via immunoSEQ multiplex PCR; TCRdb's table is partial and in-frame only. The data hold about 140,000 clones, with about 72% observed a single time. Germline V gene sequence: CDR1 WNHNN, CDR2 SYGVQD (reference sequence). This CDR3 is built from 14 residues. Trimming took off 2 bases at V and 7 bases at J, with 11 bases between the two ends. The V call is TRBV10-1, the J call TRBJ1-4; the D gene is possibly TRBD1 (6 bases). This receptor was obtained from a man aged 40-55 years in good health and CMV-seronegative. Sequencing used PBMCs. CDR3 region: CASSEAAGAEKLFF. The CDR3 coding sequence is TGCGCCAGCAGTGAGGCGGCAGGGGCTGAAAAACTGTTTTTT.